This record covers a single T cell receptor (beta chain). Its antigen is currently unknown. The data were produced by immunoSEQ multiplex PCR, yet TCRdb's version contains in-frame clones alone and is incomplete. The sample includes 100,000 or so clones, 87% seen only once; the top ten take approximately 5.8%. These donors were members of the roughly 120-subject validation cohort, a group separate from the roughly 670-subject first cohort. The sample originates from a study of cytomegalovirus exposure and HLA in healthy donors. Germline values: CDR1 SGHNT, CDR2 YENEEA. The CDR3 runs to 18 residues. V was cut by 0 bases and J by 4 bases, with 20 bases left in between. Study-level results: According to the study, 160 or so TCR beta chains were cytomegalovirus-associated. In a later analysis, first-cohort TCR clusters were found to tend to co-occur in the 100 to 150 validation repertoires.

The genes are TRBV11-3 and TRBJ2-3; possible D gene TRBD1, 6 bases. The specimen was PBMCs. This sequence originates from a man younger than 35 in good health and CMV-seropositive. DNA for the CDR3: TGTGCCAGCAGCTTAGAAAGATGGGACACCAAAGGAGCAGATACGCAGTATTTT. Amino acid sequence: CASSLERWDTKGADTQYF. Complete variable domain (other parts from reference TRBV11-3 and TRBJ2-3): EAGVVQSPRYKIIEKKQPVAFWCNPISGHNTLYWYLQNLGQGPELLIRYENEEAVDDSQLPKDRFSAERLKGVDSTLKIQPAELGDSAVYLCASSLERWDTKGADTQYFGPGTRLTVL.